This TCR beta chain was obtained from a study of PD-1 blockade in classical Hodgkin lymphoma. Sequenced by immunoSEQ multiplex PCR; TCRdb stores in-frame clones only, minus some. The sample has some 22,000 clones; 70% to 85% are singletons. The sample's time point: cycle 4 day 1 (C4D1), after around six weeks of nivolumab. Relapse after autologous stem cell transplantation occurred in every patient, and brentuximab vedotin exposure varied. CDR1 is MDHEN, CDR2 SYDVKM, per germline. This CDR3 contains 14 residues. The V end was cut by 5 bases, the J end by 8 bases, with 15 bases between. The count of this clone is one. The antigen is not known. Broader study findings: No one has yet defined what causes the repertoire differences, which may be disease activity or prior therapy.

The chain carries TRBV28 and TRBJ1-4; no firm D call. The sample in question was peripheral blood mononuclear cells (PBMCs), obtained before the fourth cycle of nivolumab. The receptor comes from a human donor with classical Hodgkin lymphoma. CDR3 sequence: CASSPPTRGEKLFF. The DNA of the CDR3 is TGTGCCAGCAGTCCCCCGACTCGAGGGGAAAAACTGTTTTTT.